Following are 26 T cell receptor beta chains from one sample sequenced in a study of Graves' ophthalmopathy and Graves' hyperthyroidism. TCR beta CDR3 regions were amplified from RNA transcripts. Following a first-round RT-PCR that used HTBI primers, a second-round multiplex PCR was carried out. TCRdb passed the multiplex PCR reads through MiXCR, listing each CDR3 protein once. The sample contains over a million distinct CDR3 sequences, about 36% of which appear only once. Sequences were obtained from peripheral blood or thyroid tissue (not recorded which). The receptors stem from an adult man with Graves' hyperthyroidism.

There are many counts of this clonotype. The gene calls are TRBV12-3 or TRBV12-4 and TRBJ2-5; D is possibly TRBD2 (5 bases). V lost 4 bases, J lost 7 bases, and 10 bases lay in between. The CDR3 loop spans 12 amino acids. The CDR3 sequence is CASSYPAGTQYF. The DNA of the CDR3 is TGTGCCAGCAGTTATCCCGCGGGGACCCAGTACTTC.

The genes are TRBV7-8 and TRBJ2-7; no clear D gene. Looked up from germline, CDR1 is SGHVS and CDR2 is FQNEAQ. V lost 5 bases and J lost 2, with 16 bases in between. CDR3 size: 15 residues. Here the CDR3 reads CASSEGLDFTYEQYF. CDR3 DNA: TGTGCCAGCAGCGAAGGCCTTGACTTCACCTACGAGCAGTACTTC.

This chain links TRBV5-6 with TRBJ1-1; D possibly corresponds to TRBD1 (5 bases). Trimming shortened V by 0 bases and J by 3 bases, and 15 bases separated the two germline ends. The CDR3 has 16 residues. The germline V gene encodes CDR1 SGHDT and CDR2 YYEEEE. The CDR3 bases are TGTGCCAGCAGCTTGGCGGGGGGTTTCATGGACACTGAAGCTTTCTTT. Protein: CASSLAGGFMDTEAFF. The full variable domain, its missing parts supplied by reference TRBV5-6 and TRBJ1-1, is DAGVTQSPTHLIKTRGQQVTLRCSPKSGHDTVSWYQQALGQGPQFIFQYYEEEERQRGNFPDRFSGHQFPNYSSELNVNALLLGDSALYLCASSLAGGFMDTEAFFGQGTRLTVV.

V is TRBV25-1 and J is TRBJ1-5, with 11 bases that match TRBD1. Germline V gene lookup returns CDR1 MGHDK and CDR2 SYGVNS. The V gene end was trimmed by 7 bases and the J gene end by 5 bases; junction bases not matched to a gene: 10. This CDR3 has 16 amino acids. CDR3 DNA: TGTGCCAGCAACAACAGGAGGACAGGGGGCTATCAGCCCCAGCATTTT. It yields the protein CASNNRRTGGYQPQHF.

Points on this clonotype: This may stem from a read error, because a much larger clone lies one nucleotide away. V and J are TRBV7-9 and TRBJ2-5, with 9 bases matching TRBD1. Germline V gene lookup returns CDR1 SEHNR and CDR2 FQNEAQ (reference sequence). The CDR3 sequence is 14 residues long. With 4 bases clipped from V and 4 bases from J, the junction kept 4 bases outside the gene matches. The CDR3 loop reads CASSWDRVIETQYF. The CDR3, as DNA: TGTGCCAGCAGCTGGGACAGGGTGATAGAGACCCAGTACTTC.

The rearrangement uses TRBV29-1 and TRBJ1-3; 7 bases are shared with TRBD1. There are 18 residues in the CDR3. J lost 8 bases, V lost 0 bases, and 19 bases had no gene match. Germline V gene lookup returns CDR1 SQVTM and CDR2 ANQGSEA. DNA of the CDR3: TGCAGCGTTGAAGATCGGAAGACAGGGCTCGGCTATGGCTACACCATATATTTT. Amino acid sequence: CSVEDRKTGLGYGYTIYF.

The chain is built from TRBV12-3 or TRBV12-4 and TRBJ2-5; 9 bases agree with TRBD2. The CDR3 has 12 residues. V gave up 7 bases and J gave up 6 bases; unmatched junction bases: 3. CDR3 sequence: CASTSGTKTQYF. For the CDR3, the DNA is TGTGCCAGCACTAGCGGGACCAAGACCCAGTACTTC.

This clonotype was detected many times. A much larger clone differs by one base, so this may be a read error. The CDR3 loop reads CSASENTEAFF. CDR3 coding DNA: TGCAGTGCTAGTGAGAACACTGAAGCTTTCTTT. The genes are TRBV20-1 and TRBJ1-1; D is unresolved. Germline CDR1 and CDR2: DFQATT and SNEGSKA (reference sequence). This CDR3 region has 11 residues. V was clipped by 3 bases and J by 1 base, with 3 bases between them.

This clonotype has ten or more counts. J is TRBJ2-2 and V is TRBV11-2, with no clear D. Trimming pared 6 bases from V and 7 bases from J, leaving 9 bases between. The length of the CDR3 is 12 residues. The germline gives CDR1 SGHAT, CDR2 FQNNGV. CDR3: CASSQDYGELFF. The CDR3 DNA sequence: TGTGCCAGCAGTCAGGATTACGGGGAGCTGTTTTTT.

This clonotype was seen many times. J is TRBJ1-1 and V is TRBV25-1; D gene ambiguous. CDR3 length: 14 amino acids. V lost 2 bases and J 10 bases, leaving 17 bases between the germline ends. CDR1 is MGHDK, CDR2 SYGVNS, per germline. The CDR3 bases are TGTGCCAGCAGTGAAAGCGCTCACCGGTTGAGAGCTTTCTTT. Its protein product is CASSESAHRLRAFF. The full variable domain, in which reference TRBV25-1 and TRBJ1-1 provide the parts outside the CDR3, is EADIYQTPRYLVIGTGKKITLECSQTMGHDKMYWYQQDPGMELHLIHYSYGVNSTEKGDLSSESTVSRIRTEHFPLTLESARPSHTSQYLCASSESAHRLRAFFGQGTRLTVV.

The chain has TRBV12-3 or TRBV12-4 and TRBJ2-2; D call uncertain. Trimming removed 3 bases from V and 2 bases from J, with 13 bases in between. The CDR3 runs 16 residues. The CDR3 DNA sequence: TGTGCCAGCAGTTTTTCTGTTCAGAGTAACACCGGGGAGCTGTTTTTT. Its translation: CASSFSVQSNTGELFF.

This sequence joins TRBV10-3 and TRBJ1-2; 8 bases align to TRBD1. Trimming at V came to 4 bases and at J to 4 bases, leaving 8 bases not matched to a gene. The CDR3 runs 15 residues. Germline V gene sequence: CDR1 ENHRY, CDR2 SYGVKD. The CDR3 sequence: CAISGARGRGYGYTF. The DNA of the CDR3 is TGTGCCATCAGTGGTGCCAGGGGGCGCGGCTATGGCTACACCTTC.

The chain uses TRBV7-9 and TRBJ1-2; D perhaps matches TRBD1 (6 bases). The germline gives CDR1 SEHNR, CDR2 FQNEAQ (reference sequence). This CDR3 is built from 13 residues. The germline V and J ends were trimmed by 5 bases and 4 bases, with 11 bases remaining between them. CDR3 sequence: CASSRWGAYGYTF. As DNA, the CDR3 is TGTGCCAGCAGCCGATGGGGGGCCTATGGCTACACCTTC.

Concerning this clonotype itself: Sequence at one end of the junction differs from germline and may be a read error. The rearrangement joins TRBV20-1 to TRBJ2-7, with D maybe TRBD1 (5 bases). The CDR3 is made up of 13 amino acids. Germline V gene sequence: CDR1 DFQATT, CDR2 SNEGSKA (reference sequence). The CDR3 loop reads CSVTVWGTDTQYF. The CDR3 DNA reads as TGCAGTGTCACCGTGTGGGGCACAGATACGCAGTATTTC.

This clonotype was counted ten times or more. This sequence joins TRBV20-1 and TRBJ2-7; 8 bases line up with TRBD1. V shed 2 bases and J 9 bases; nucleotides not matched to a gene: 12. The germline V gene encodes CDR1 DFQATT and CDR2 SNEGSKA (reference sequence). This CDR3 is built from 14 residues. In nucleotides, the CDR3 is TGCAGTGCTAGACCCCGGGACAGGCCTTTGTGGCAGTACTTC. Translation: CSARPRDRPLWQYF.

This clonotype occurred many times. V is TRBV7-6 and J is TRBJ1-6; D is undetermined. This CDR3 comprises 13 residues. Germline assignment: CDR1 SGHVS and CDR2 FNYEAQ. V lost 4 bases to trimming and J lost 10 bases, with 11 bases between them. CDR3 residues: CASSSARLSPLHF. CDR3 nucleotide sequence: TGTGCCAGCAGCTCGGCCCGCCTCTCACCCCTCCACTTT.

A remark on this clonotype: A read error is possible here, since a much larger clone lies one base away. The chain couples TRBV7-9 to TRBJ1-2; 9 bases match TRBD1. The CDR3 sequence is 15 residues long. CDR1 and CDR2 (germline): SEHNR, FQNEAQ (reference sequence). The chain's CDR3 is CTSSLGRQGGAGYTF. The CDR3 DNA reads TGTACCAGCAGCTTAGGAAGACAGGGGGGAGCGGGCTACACCTTC.

This chain links TRBV5-4 with TRBJ2-6, with TRBD1 matching 9 bases. The CDR3 covers 14 residues. Germline CDR1 and CDR2: SGHNT and YYREEE (reference sequence). With V trimmed by 4 bases and J by 10 bases, 6 bases remained unmatched. The CDR3 coding sequence is TGTGCCAGCAGCCCCGGGGGGACAGGGAACGTCCTGACTTTC. Translating gives CASSPGGTGNVLTF.

The V and J genes are TRBV9 and TRBJ2-2, with a possible D match to TRBD2 (5 bases). Germline V lookup: CDR1 SGDLS, CDR2 YYNGEE. Trimming took 0 bases from V and 6 from J, leaving 12 bases between them. The CDR3 length is 15 residues. CDR3 nucleotides: TGTGCCAGCAGCGTAGCCCCAGGAGGTGCCGGGGAGCTGTTTTTT. Protein sequence: CASSVAPGGAGELFF. Together with reference TRBV9 and TRBJ2-2, the CDR3 gives the full variable domain: DSGVTQTPKHLITATGQRVTLRCSPRSGDLSVYWYQQSLDQGLQFLIQYYNGEERAKGNILERFSAQQFPDLHSELNLSSLELGDSALYFCASSVAPGGAGELFFGEGSRLTVL.

The V gene is TRBV30, the J gene TRBJ1-3; no reliable D call. CDR1 and CDR2 from the germline V gene are GTSNPN and SVGIG (reference sequence). V was trimmed by 1 base and J by 0 bases, leaving 13 bases between them. This CDR3 has 16 residues. CDR3 amino acids: CAWSAPRTSSGNTIYF. As DNA, the CDR3 is TGTGCCTGGAGTGCCCCCCGGACCAGCTCTGGAAACACCATATATTTT.

The chain has TRBV20-1 and TRBJ2-5; possible D gene TRBD2, 6 bases. Per the germline V gene, CDR1 is DFQATT and CDR2 is SNEGSKA (reference sequence). V was shortened by 1 base and J by 5 bases, with 20 bases between the two germline ends. This CDR3 has 16 residues. DNA of the CDR3: TGCAGTGCTAGAGGGATCCGGGACTCCCTTGAGGAGACCCAGTACTTC. Translating it yields CSARGIRDSLEETQYF.

A note on this clonotype: Given a much more abundant clone one base away, this may be a read error. This chain connects TRBV7-2 to TRBJ2-7; TRBD1 matches at 11 bases. V lost 4 bases and J lost 5; bases outside the gene matches: 7. Germline V lookup: CDR1 SGHTA, CDR2 FQGNSA. This CDR3 contains 15 residues. The CDR3 nucleotides read TGTGCCAGCAGCTACGGACAGGGGGCGCAGGACGAGCAGTACTTC. Amino acids: CASSYGQGAQDEQYF.

Note on this clonotype: A single base separates this from a much larger clone, so it may be a read error. The chain's CDR3 is CASSAGAGYRPQHF. The CDR3 DNA reads TGTGCCAGCAGTGCGGGGGCAGGTTATCGGCCCCAGCATTTT. The genes are TRBV2 and TRBJ1-5; TRBD1 is a possible D gene (6 bases). This CDR3 comprises 14 residues. Germline assignment: CDR1 SNHLY and CDR2 FYNNEI. V was clipped by 4 bases and J by 9 bases, with 16 bases between them.

The V call is TRBV7-2, the J call TRBJ1-5, with D unresolved. V gave up 1 base and J gave up 4 bases, with 11 bases separating them. Germline V gene sequence: CDR1 SGHTA, CDR2 FQGNSA. The length of the CDR3 is 15 residues. The CDR3 reads CASSLGLEMNQPQHF. The DNA of the CDR3 is TGTGCCAGCAGCTTAGGACTGGAGATGAATCAGCCCCAGCATTTT.

Remarks on this clonotype: This may be a read error, as it is one base from a much larger clone. The rearrangement joins TRBV19 to TRBJ1-2; tentative D call: TRBD1 (6 bases). This CDR3 has 14 amino acids. V was clipped by 5 bases and J by 4 bases, with 14 bases between them. CDR1 LNHDA and CDR2 SQIVND come from the germline V gene (reference sequence). The CDR3 DNA reads as TGTGCCAGTAGTGTCGGACAGACTACCTATGGCTACACCTTC. This sequence encodes CASSVGQTTYGYTF.

Worth noting for this clonotype: A much larger clone differs from this one at a single base, so this may be a read error. The chain carries TRBV9 and TRBJ1-4; 8 positions agree with TRBD1. Germline assignment: CDR1 SGDLS and CDR2 YYNGEE. The CDR3 spans 14 residues. V lost 3 bases, J lost 6 bases, and 4 bases stayed unmatched. The CDR3 is CASSGDRLDEKLFF. The CDR3 coding sequence is TGTGCCAGCAGCGGGGACAGGTTGGATGAAAAACTGTTTTTT. The complete variable domain, with remaining parts taken from reference TRBV9 and TRBJ1-4, reads DSGVTQTPKHLITATGQRVTLRCSPRSGDLSVYWYQQSLDQGLQFLIQYYNGEERAKGNILERFSAQQFPDLHSELNLSSLELGDSALYFCASSGDRLDEKLFFGSGTQLSVL.